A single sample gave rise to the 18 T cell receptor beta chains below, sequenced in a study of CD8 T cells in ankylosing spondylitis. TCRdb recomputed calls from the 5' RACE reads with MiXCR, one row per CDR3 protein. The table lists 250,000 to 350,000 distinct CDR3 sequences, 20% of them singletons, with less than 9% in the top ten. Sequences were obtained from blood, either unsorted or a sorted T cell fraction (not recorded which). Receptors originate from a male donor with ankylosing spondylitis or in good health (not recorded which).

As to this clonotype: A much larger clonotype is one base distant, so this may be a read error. The CDR3 sequence is CTTTRGQGLNEQFF. CDR3 sequence (DNA): TGTACCACCACTCGGGGACAGGGGTTAAATGAGCAGTTCTTC. The chain has TRBV6-4 and TRBJ2-1; 10 positions match TRBD1. Germline loops: CDR1 MRHNA, CDR2 SNTAGT. This CDR3 is built from 14 residues.

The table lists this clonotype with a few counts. The CDR3 region is CASQGGEAFF. CDR3 DNA: TGTGCCAGCCAAGGGGGTGAAGCTTTCTTT. The chain uses TRBV25-1 and TRBJ1-1; D might be TRBD1 (6 bases). Germline V gives CDR1 MGHDK, CDR2 SYGVNS. Trimming took off 8 bases at V and 7 bases at J, with 8 bases between the two ends. The CDR3 runs 10 residues.

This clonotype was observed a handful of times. The CDR3 DNA reads as TGTGCCAGCTCACCAGACCATGGCTACACCTTC. It encodes CASSPDHGYTF. The chain couples TRBV18 to TRBJ1-2; D remains ambiguous. The germline gives CDR1 KGHSH, CDR2 LQKENI. V lost 2 bases and J lost 6, with 4 bases in between. The CDR3 consists of 11 residues.

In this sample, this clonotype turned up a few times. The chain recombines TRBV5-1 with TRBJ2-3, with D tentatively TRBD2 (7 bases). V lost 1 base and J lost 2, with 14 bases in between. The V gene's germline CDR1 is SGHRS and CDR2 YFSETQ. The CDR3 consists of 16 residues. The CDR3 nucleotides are TGCGCCAGCAGCTTGAGCCTGGGGGGGCTCACAGATACGCAGTATTTT. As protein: CASSLSLGGLTDTQYF.

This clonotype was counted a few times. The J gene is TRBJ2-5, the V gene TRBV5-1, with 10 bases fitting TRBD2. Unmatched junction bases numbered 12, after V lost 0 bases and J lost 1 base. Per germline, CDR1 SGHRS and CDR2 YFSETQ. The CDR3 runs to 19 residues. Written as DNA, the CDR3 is TGCGCCAGCAGCTTGGCCGTGGCTAGCGGGAGTGGGTTCCAAGAGACCCAGTACTTC. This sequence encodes CASSLAVASGSGFQETQYF.

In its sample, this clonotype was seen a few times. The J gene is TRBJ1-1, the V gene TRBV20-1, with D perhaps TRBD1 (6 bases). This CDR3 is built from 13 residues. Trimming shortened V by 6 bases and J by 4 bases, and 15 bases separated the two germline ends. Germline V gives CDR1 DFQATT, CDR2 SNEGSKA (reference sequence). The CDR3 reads CSATPTGPTEAFF. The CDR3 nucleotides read TGCAGTGCGACACCTACAGGGCCCACTGAAGCTTTCTTT.

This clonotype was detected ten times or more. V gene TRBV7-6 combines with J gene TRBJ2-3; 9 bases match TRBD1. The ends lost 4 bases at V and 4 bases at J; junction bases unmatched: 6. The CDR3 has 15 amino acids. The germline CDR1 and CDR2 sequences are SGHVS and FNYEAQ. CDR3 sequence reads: CASSSGQGSADTQYF. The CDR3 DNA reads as TGTGCCAGCAGCTCCGGACAGGGGTCCGCAGATACGCAGTATTTT.

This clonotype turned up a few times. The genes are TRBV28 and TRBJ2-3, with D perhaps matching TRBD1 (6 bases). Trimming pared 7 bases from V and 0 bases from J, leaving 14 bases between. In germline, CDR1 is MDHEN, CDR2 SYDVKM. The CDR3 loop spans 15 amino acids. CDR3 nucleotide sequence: TGTGCCAGCAATACAGGGACCGCTAGCACAGATACGCAGTATTTT. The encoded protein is CASNTGTASTDTQYF.

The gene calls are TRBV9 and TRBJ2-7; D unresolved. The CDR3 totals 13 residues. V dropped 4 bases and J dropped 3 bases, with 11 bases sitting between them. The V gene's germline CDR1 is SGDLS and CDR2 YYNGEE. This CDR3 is CASSPSQNYEQYV. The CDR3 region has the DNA TGTGCCAGCAGCCCAAGCCAAAACTACGAGCAGTACGTC.

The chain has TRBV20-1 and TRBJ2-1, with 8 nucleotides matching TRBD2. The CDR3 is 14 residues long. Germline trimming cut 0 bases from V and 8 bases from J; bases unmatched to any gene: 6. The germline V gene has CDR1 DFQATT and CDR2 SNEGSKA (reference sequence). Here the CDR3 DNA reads TGCAGTGCTAGAGATCGTCGGGAGGGATATGAGCAGTTCTTC. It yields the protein CSARDRREGYEQFF.

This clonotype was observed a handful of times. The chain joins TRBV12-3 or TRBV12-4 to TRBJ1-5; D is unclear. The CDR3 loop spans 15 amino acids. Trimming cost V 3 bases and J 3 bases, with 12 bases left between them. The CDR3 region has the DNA TGTGCCAGCAGTTTGGCAGGAGGAGACAATCAGCCCCAGCATTTT. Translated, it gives CASSLAGGDNQPQHF.

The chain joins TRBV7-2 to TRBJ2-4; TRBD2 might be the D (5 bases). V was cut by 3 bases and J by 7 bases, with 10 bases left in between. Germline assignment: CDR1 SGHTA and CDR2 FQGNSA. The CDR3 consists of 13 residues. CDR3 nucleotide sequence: TGTGCCAGCAGCTTCGAGGGCTGGAACATTCAGTACTTC. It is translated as CASSFEGWNIQYF.

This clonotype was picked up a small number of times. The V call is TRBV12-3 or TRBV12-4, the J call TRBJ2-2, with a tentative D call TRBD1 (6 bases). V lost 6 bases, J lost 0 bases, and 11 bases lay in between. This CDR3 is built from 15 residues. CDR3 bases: TGTGCCAGCAGCGACAGGACGGCGAACACCGGGGAGCTGTTTTTT. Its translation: CASSDRTANTGELFF.

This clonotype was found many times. The DNA for the CDR3 is TGCGCCAGCAGCTTGTTTGGACAGGTGAACACTGAAGCTTTCTTT. Translation gives CASSLFGQVNTEAFF. The chain employs TRBV5-1 and TRBJ1-1, with 7 nucleotides matching TRBD1. The trim removed 1 base at V and 0 bases at J, leaving 3 bases unmatched. There are 15 residues in the CDR3. Looked up from germline, CDR1 is SGHRS and CDR2 is YFSETQ. The full variable domain, its missing parts supplied by reference TRBV5-1 and TRBJ1-1, is KAGVTQTPRYLIKTRGQQVTLSCSPISGHRSVSWYQQTPGQGLQFLFEYFSETQRNKGNFPGRFSGRQFSNSRSEMNVSTLELGDSALYLCASSLFGQVNTEAFFGQGTRLTVV.

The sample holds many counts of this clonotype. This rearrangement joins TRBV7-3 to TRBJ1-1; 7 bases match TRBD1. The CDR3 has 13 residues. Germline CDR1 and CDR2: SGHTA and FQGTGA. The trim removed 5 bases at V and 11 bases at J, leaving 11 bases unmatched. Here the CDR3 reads CASSLFWDSEAFF. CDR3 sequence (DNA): TGTGCCAGCAGCCTGTTCTGGGACAGTGAGGCTTTCTTT.

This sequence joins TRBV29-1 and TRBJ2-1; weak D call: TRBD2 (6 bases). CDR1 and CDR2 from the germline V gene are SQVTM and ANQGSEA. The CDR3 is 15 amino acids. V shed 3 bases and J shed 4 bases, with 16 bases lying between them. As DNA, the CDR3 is TGCAGCGTTGATCTAGCGAGAGGAACATACAATGAGCAGTTCTTC. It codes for CSVDLARGTYNEQFF.

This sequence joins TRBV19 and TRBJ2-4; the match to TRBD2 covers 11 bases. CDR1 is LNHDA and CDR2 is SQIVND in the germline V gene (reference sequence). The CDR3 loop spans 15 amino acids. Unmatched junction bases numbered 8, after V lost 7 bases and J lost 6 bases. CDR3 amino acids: CASTPLAGVRNIQYF. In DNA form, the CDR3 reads TGTGCCAGTACCCCACTAGCGGGAGTTAGAAACATTCAGTACTTC.

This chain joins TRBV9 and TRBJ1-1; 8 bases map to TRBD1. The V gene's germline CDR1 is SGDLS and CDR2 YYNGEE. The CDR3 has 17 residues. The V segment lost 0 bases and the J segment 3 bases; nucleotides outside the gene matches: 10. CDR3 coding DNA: TGTGCCAGCAGCGTAGGTTTCGCCGAACAGGGGGACACTGAAGCTTTCTTT. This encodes CASSVGFAEQGDTEAFF.